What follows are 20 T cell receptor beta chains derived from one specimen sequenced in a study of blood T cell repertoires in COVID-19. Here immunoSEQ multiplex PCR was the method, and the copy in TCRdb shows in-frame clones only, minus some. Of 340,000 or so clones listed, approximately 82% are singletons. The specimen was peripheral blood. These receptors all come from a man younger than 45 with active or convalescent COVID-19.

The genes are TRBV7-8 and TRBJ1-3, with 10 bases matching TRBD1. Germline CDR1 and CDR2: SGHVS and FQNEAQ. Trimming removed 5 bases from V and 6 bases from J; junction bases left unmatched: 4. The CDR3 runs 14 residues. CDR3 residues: CASSTGTGVNTIYF. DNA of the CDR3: TGTGCCAGCAGCACCGGGACAGGGGTAAACACCATATATTTT.

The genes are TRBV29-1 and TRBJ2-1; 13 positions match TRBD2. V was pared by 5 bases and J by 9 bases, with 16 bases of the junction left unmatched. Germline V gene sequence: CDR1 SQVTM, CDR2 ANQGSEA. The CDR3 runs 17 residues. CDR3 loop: CSVSRLAGGASLGEQFF. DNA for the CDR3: TGCAGCGTTTCCAGACTAGCGGGGGGCGCGAGTTTGGGTGAGCAGTTCTTC.

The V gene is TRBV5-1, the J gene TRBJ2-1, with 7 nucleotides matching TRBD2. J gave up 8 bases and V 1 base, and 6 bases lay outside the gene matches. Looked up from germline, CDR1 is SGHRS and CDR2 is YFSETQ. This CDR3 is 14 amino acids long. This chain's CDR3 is CASSLMPSGDEQFF. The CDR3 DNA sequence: TGCGCCAGCAGCTTGATGCCTAGCGGCGATGAGCAGTTCTTC.

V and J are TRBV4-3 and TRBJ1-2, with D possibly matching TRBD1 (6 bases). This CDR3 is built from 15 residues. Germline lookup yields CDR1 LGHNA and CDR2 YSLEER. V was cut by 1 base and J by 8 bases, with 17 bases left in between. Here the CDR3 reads CASSQVGDIAQGYTF. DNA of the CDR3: TGCGCCAGCAGCCAAGTCGGGGACATCGCCCAGGGCTACACCTTC.

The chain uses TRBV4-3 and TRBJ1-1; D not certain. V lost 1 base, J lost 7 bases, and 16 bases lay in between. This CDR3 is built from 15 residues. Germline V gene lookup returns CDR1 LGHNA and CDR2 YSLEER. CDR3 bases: TGCGCCAGCAGCCAAGGAAGGAGCAGACCGTATGAAGCTTTCTTT. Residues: CASSQGRSRPYEAFF.

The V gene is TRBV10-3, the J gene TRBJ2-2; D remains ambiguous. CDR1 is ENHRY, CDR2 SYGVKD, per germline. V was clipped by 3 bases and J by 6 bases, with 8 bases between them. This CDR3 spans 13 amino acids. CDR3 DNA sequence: TGTGCCATCAGTGAAACCGACTCCGGGGAGCTGTTTTTT. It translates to CAISETDSGELFF.

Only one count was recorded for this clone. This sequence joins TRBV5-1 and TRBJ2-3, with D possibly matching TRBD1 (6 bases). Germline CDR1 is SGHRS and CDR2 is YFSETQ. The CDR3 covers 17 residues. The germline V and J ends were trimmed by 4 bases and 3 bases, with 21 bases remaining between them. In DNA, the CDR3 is TGCGCCAGCAGCACCCAGCCACAGGGTGGAGGAACAGATACGCAGTATTTT. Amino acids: CASSTQPQGGGTDTQYF.

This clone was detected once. For the CDR3, the DNA is TGTGCCAGCAGCTTAGATCCGGGACTAGAATTCTTCAATGAGCAGTTCTTC. Protein: CASSLDPGLEFFNEQFF. This chain uses TRBV11-2 with TRBJ2-1, with 8 positions matching TRBD2. The CDR3 has 17 residues. With 0 bases clipped from V and 6 bases from J, the junction kept 10 bases outside the gene matches. CDR1 is SGHAT, CDR2 FQNNGV, per germline.

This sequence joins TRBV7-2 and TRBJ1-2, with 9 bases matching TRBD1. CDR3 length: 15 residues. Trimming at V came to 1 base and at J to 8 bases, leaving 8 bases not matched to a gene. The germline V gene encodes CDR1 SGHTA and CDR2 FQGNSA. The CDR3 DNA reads TGTGCCAGCAGCTTAGTAACCGGGACAGGGAGGGGCTACACCTTC. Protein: CASSLVTGTGRGYTF.

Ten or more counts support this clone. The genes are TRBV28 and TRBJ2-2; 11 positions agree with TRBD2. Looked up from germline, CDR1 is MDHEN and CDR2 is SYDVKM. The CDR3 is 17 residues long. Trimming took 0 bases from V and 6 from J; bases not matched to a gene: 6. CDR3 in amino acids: CASSLWSLAGGPGELFF. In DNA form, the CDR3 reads TGTGCCAGCAGTTTATGGTCGCTAGCGGGAGGTCCCGGGGAGCTGTTTTTT.

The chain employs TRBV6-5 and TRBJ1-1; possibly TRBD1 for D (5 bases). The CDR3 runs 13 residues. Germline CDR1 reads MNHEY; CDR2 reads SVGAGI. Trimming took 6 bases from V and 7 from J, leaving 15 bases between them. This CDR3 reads CASSRAVEGEAFF. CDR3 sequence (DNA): TGTGCCAGCAGCAGGGCGGTGGAGGGTGAAGCTTTCTTT.

The CDR3 DNA sequence: TGTGCCAGCAGTCCCGACAGGGGCACAGATACGCAGTATTTT. Translating it yields CASSPDRGTDTQYF. The genes are TRBV2 and TRBJ2-3; 7 positions agree with TRBD1. With V trimmed by 5 bases and J by 1 base, 3 bases remained unmatched. The CDR3 has 14 amino acids. In germline, CDR1 is SNHLY, CDR2 FYNNEI.

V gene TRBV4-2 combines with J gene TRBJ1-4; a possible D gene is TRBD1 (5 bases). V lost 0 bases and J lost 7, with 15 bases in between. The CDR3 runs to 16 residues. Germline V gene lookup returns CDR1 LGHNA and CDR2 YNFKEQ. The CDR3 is CASSQESGGGGEKLFF. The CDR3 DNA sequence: TGTGCCAGCAGCCAAGAATCCGGGGGAGGTGGTGAAAAACTGTTTTTT.

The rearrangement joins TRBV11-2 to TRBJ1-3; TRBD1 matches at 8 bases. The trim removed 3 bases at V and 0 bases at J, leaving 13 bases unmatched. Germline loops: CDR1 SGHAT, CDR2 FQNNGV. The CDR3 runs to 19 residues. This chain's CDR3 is CASSFLPTSQGASGNTIYF. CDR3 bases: TGTGCCAGCAGCTTCCTGCCTACTTCTCAGGGGGCCTCTGGAAACACCATATATTTT.

This chain's CDR3 is CASSRVGAGRSTNYGYTF. The CDR3 region has the DNA TGTGCCAGCAGCCGCGTAGGGGCAGGACGGTCGACTAACTATGGCTACACCTTC. The chain combines TRBV14 with TRBJ1-2, with a weak D call TRBD1 (5 bases). CDR1 and CDR2 (germline): SGHDN, FVKESK. This CDR3 contains 18 residues. V was pared by 4 bases and J by 0 bases, with 21 bases between.

The CDR3 loop is CASSLLTGRTEAFF. Here the CDR3 DNA reads TGTGCCAGCAGTTTATTGACCGGGAGGACTGAAGCTTTCTTT. This rearrangement joins TRBV28 to TRBJ1-1; no clear D gene. Germline values: CDR1 MDHEN, CDR2 SYDVKM. Trimming cost V 1 base and J 5 bases, with 11 bases left between them. There are 14 residues in the CDR3.

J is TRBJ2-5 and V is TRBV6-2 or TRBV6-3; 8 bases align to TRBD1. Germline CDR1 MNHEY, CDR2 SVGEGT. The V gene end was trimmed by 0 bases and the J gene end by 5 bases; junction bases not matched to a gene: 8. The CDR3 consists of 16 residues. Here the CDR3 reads CASSYSLGQGGETQYF. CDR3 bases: TGTGCCAGCAGTTACTCTCTAGGACAGGGTGGTGAGACCCAGTACTTC.

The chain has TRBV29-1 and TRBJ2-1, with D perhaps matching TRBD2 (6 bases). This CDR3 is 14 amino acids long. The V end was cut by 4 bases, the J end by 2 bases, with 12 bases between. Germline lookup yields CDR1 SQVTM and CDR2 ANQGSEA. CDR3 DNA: TGCAGCGTTGCCCCCCGGGGGACCTACAATGAGCAGTTCTTC. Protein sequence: CSVAPRGTYNEQFF.

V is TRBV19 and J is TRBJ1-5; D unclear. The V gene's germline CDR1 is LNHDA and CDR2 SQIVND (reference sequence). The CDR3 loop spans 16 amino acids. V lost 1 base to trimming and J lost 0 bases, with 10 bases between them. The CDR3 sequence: CASSIGRRVSNQPQHF. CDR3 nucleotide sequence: TGTGCCAGTAGTATAGGGCGGCGAGTTAGCAATCAGCCCCAGCATTTT. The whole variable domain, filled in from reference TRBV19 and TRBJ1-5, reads DGGITQSPKYLFRKEGQNVTLSCEQNLNHDAMYWYRQDPGQGLRLIYYSQIVNDFQKGDIAEGYSVSREKKESFPLTVTSAQKNPTAFYLCASSIGRRVSNQPQHFGDGTRLSIL.

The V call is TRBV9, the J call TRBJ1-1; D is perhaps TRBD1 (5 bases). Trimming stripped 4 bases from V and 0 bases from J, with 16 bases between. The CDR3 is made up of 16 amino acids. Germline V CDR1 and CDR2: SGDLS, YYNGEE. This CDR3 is CASSHDRAIMNTEAFF. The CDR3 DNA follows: TGTGCCAGCAGCCACGACAGAGCTATCATGAACACTGAAGCTTTCTTT.